Here is one TCR beta chain with its context. The data were taken from a study of blood T cell repertoires in COVID-19. About the study: PBMCs, B-cell-depleted T cells, or T cells provided the cDNA or gDNA that made up the material.

The germline V gene encodes CDR1 MNHEY and CDR2 SVGAGI. Trimming removed 5 bases from V and 2 bases from J, with 12 bases in between. The CDR3 runs 14 residues. In the source study's methods: Nucleated cell number was recorded as an estimate derived from reference gene primer amplification. TCRdb's table, derived via immunoSEQ multiplex PCR, lists solely in-frame clones and lacks some. V and J calls and clone size are as listed in that table; D and trimming were resolved from the DNA. The sample lists 240,000 or so clones, about 87% occurring once. Sequencing input: PBMCs or T cells enriched from blood (not recorded which). The sequence derives from a man between 45 and 60 years old who had been exposed to COVID-19. V and J are TRBV6-5 and TRBJ1-2; D may be TRBD1 (6 bases). The CDR3 loop is CASSRGQTNYGYTF. CDR3 sequence (DNA): TGTGCCAGCAGTCGAGGACAGACCAACTATGGCTACACCTTC.